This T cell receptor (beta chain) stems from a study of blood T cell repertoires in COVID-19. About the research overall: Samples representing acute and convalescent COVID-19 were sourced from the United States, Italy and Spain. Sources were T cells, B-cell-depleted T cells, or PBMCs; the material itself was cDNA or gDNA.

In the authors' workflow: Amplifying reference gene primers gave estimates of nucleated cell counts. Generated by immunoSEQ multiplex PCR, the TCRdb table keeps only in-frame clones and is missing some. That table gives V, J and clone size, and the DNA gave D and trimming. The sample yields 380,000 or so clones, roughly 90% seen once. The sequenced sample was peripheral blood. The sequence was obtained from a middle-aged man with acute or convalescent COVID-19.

The CDR3 coding sequence is TGTGCCAGCTCACCACGGCAGGGTGGGGACACTGAAGCTTTCTTT. It is translated as CASSPRQGGDTEAFF. This chain connects TRBV18 to TRBJ1-1; tentative D call: TRBD1 (5 bases). V shed 1 base and J shed 3 bases, with 12 bases lying between them. This CDR3 is 15 amino acids long. Germline V CDR1 and CDR2: KGHSH, LQKENI.